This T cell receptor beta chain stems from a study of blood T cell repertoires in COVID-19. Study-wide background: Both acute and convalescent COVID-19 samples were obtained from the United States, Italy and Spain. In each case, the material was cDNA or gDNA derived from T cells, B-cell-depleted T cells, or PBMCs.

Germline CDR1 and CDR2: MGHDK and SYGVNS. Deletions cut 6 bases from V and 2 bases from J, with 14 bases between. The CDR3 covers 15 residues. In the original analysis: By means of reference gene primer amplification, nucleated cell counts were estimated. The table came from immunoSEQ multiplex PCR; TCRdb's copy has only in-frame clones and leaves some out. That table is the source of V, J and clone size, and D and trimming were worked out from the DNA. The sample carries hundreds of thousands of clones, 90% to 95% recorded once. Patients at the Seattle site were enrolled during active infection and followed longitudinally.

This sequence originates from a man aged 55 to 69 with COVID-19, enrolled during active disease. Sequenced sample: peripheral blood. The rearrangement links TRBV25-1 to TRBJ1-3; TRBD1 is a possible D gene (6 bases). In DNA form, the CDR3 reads TGTGCCAGCAGGGAAAAGGGGGGGGCTGGAAACACCATATATTTT. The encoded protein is CASREKGGAGNTIYF.